What follows are 17 T cell receptor beta chains derived from one specimen sequenced in a study of blood T cell repertoires in COVID-19. Profiling relied on immunoSEQ multiplex PCR, and the TCRdb table lists in-frame clones only, not all of them. The sample contains roughly 250,000 clones, 86% of which appear only once. The sample taken for sequencing was PBMCs or T cells enriched from blood (not recorded which). Receptors were obtained from a woman in her fifties or sixties who had recovered from COVID-19.

This clone was seen just once. The chain recombines TRBV6-6 with TRBJ2-7; 8 bases agree with TRBD2. V dropped 2 bases and J dropped 6; count of bases not matched to a gene: 12. CDR1 is MNHNY, CDR2 SVGAGI, per germline (reference sequence). The CDR3 is 16 amino acids. The CDR3 DNA reads TGTGCCAGCAGTTACCCCAAGGAGCGGGGGATTGCCGAGCAGTACTTC. Its protein is CASSYPKERGIAEQYF.

This clone is a singleton in its sample. This chain connects TRBV24-1 to TRBJ2-1; 7 positions match TRBD2. This CDR3 has 15 amino acids. Germline CDR1 is KGHDR and CDR2 is SFDVKD. V lost 4 bases and J lost 5; bases outside the gene matches: 7. CDR3 sequence: CATSDRTRGNNEQFF. CDR3 bases: TGTGCCACCAGTGACCGGACTAGGGGAAACAATGAGCAGTTCTTC.

The genes are TRBV7-8 and TRBJ1-6; 8 bases match TRBD1. CDR3 length: 13 residues. V was clipped by 2 bases and J by 14 bases; unmatched bases: 5. Germline V gene data show CDR1 as SGHVS and CDR2 as FQNEAQ. For the CDR3, the DNA is TGTGCCAGCAGCTTACTGGGACAGGCGGCCCTCCACTTT. As protein: CASSLLGQAALHF.

The CDR3 region has the DNA TGTGCCAGCAATCCCCCGGGGGGTGGTCAGCCCCAGCATTTT. As protein: CASNPPGGGQPQHF. This chain joins TRBV6-5 and TRBJ1-5, with D maybe TRBD1 (5 bases). This CDR3 contains 14 residues. V was clipped by 7 bases and J by 6 bases, with 16 bases between them. The germline V gene has CDR1 MNHEY and CDR2 SVGAGI.

This clone was found once. The chain has TRBV2 and TRBJ2-6, with D tentatively TRBD1 (5 bases). Trimming shortened V by 6 bases and J by 1 base, and 19 bases separated the two germline ends. There are 18 residues in the CDR3. Germline loops: CDR1 SNHLY, CDR2 FYNNEI. The CDR3 DNA reads TGTGCCAGCAGCCTCACGACAGTGTCTTATTCTGGGGCCAACGTCCTGACTTTC. Translating gives CASSLTTVSYSGANVLTF.

The chain has TRBV2 and TRBJ2-7; 7 bases are shared with TRBD1. Germline-derived CDR1 and CDR2 are SNHLY and FYNNEI. The CDR3 length is 15 residues. The V and J ends lost 7 bases and 3 bases, in that order; junction bases with no gene match: 12. The CDR3 region has the DNA TGTGCCAGCACTACAGGGGTGAGTTTCCTCTACGAGCAGTACTTC. This gives the protein CASTTGVSFLYEQYF.

The chain has TRBV28 and TRBJ1-1, with 7 bases lining up with TRBD1. The germline V gene has CDR1 MDHEN and CDR2 SYDVKM. The CDR3 has 16 residues. J was trimmed by 0 bases and V by 11 bases; bases with no gene match: 15. The DNA of the CDR3 is TGTGCCGCCGAGACAGGGAGGTTACTCTTGAACACTGAAGCTTTCTTT. This encodes CAAETGRLLLNTEAFF. The whole variable domain, remainder taken from reference TRBV28 and TRBJ1-1, is DVKVTQSSRYLVKRTGEKVFLECVQDMDHENMFWYRQDPGLGLRLIYFSYDVKMKEKGDIPEGYSVSREKKERFSLILESASTNQTSMYLCAAETGRLLLNTEAFFGQGTRLTVV.

Only a few counts were recorded for this clone. The limits of the CDR3 on the DNA are not certain, so only TCRdb's listed CDR3 is given. This chain uses TRBV6-2 or TRBV6-3 with TRBJ1-2. CDR1 is MNHEY and CDR2 is SVGEGT in the germline V gene. The CDR3 has 14 residues if both end residues are counted. The CDR3 loop reads CASSYGVASGSRRF.

The chain uses TRBV4-1 and TRBJ2-1, with 9 positions matching TRBD1. V was pared by 3 bases and J by 4 bases, with 4 bases of the junction left unmatched. CDR1 is MGHRA, CDR2 YSYEKL, per germline. The CDR3 is 15 residues long. This CDR3 is CASSQVGQGYNEQFF. The CDR3 DNA sequence: TGCGCCAGCAGCCAGGTGGGACAGGGATACAATGAGCAGTTCTTC.

V gene TRBV5-1 combines with J gene TRBJ2-1; TRBD2 matches at 15 bases. V lost 3 bases, J lost 9 bases, and 7 bases stayed unmatched. The CDR3 extends over 16 amino acids. Germline V gene data show CDR1 as SGHRS and CDR2 as YFSETQ. The CDR3 region is CASSWTSGRAFGEQFF. CDR3 DNA: TGCGCCAGCAGCTGGACTAGCGGGAGGGCCTTCGGTGAGCAGTTCTTC.

The chain is built from TRBV9 and TRBJ2-3; no clear D. Between the trimmed V and J ends, which lost 2 bases and 2 bases, there was a span of 9 bases. The germline CDR1 and CDR2 sequences are SGDLS and YYNGEE. The CDR3 is 14 amino acids. CDR3 nucleotides: TGTGCCAGCAGCGTCCCACAGTACACAGATACGCAGTATTTT. Translated: CASSVPQYTDTQYF.

The V gene is TRBV24-1, the J gene TRBJ1-2; possibly TRBD1 for D (5 bases). V lost 5 bases and J lost 1, with 7 bases in between. This CDR3 contains 13 residues. CDR1 KGHDR and CDR2 SFDVKD come from the germline V gene. CDR3 nucleotides: TGTGCCACCAGTGCCGGGGGTAACTATGGCTACACCTTC. Translating it yields CATSAGGNYGYTF.

This clone was counted a single time. The gene calls are TRBV21-1 and TRBJ2-3; TRBD1 reflects the table's D call only, with no check against the DNA. TRBV21-1 is noted as a pseudogene. The CDR3 has 13 residues. Here the CDR3 DNA reads TGTGCCAGCAGCGGGACACTAGGGGGTACGCAGTATTTT. Translating it yields CASSGTLGGTQYF.

This clone has only one observation. This chain uses TRBV9 with TRBJ2-7; 7 bases fit TRBD1. The ends lost 4 bases at V and 0 bases at J; junction bases unmatched: 7. CDR3 length: 15 residues. CDR1 and CDR2 from the germline V gene are SGDLS and YYNGEE. CDR3 DNA: TGTGCCAGCAGCCTTCGACAGGGCCTCTCCTACGAGCAGTACTTC. As protein: CASSLRQGLSYEQYF.

V gene TRBV14 combines with J gene TRBJ2-5; D uncertain. Germline CDR1 SGHDN, CDR2 FVKESK. Trimming took off 2 bases at V and 0 bases at J, with 4 bases between the two ends. The CDR3 has 13 amino acids. The CDR3 loop is CASSQNYQETQYF. CDR3 DNA: TGTGCCAGCAGCCAAAACTACCAAGAGACCCAGTACTTC.

The CDR3, as DNA: TGCGCCAGCAGCCAAGATCTCACGGGACTCGCTAATTCACCCCTCCACTTT. This codes for CASSQDLTGLANSPLHF. The chain joins TRBV4-3 to TRBJ1-6, with a possible D match to TRBD1 (5 bases). The ends were cut back, 0 bases at V and 6 bases at J, with 15 bases in the middle. Per germline, CDR1 LGHNA and CDR2 YSLEER. This CDR3 has 17 residues.

V is TRBV15 and J is TRBJ1-2, with TRBD1 identical over 8 bases. Germline CDR1 is LNHNV and CDR2 is YYDKDF (reference sequence). The CDR3 has 15 residues. The V segment lost 2 bases and the J segment 2 bases; nucleotides outside the gene matches: 4. As DNA, the CDR3 is TGTGCCACCAGCAGACAACGGACAGGGAACTATGGCTACACCTTC. This gives the protein CATSRQRTGNYGYTF.